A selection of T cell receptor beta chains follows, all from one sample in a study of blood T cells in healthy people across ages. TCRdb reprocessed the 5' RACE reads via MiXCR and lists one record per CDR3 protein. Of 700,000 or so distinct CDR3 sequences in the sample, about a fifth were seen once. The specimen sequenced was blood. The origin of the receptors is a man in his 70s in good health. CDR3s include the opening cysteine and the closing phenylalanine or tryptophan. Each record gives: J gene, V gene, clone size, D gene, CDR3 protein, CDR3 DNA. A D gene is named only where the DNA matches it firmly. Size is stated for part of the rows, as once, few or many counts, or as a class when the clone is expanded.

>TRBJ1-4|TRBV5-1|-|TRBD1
CASSLGTQGAMTNEKLFF
TGCGCCAGCAGCTTGGGGACGCAGGGGGCGATGACTAATGAAAAACTGTTTTTT
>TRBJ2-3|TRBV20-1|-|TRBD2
CSAGLAEADTQYF
TGCAGCGCGGGACTAGCCGAGGCAGATACGCAGTATTTT
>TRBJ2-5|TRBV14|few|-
CASSGFMGEQYF
TGTGCCAGCAGCGGATTTATGGGAGAGCAGTACTTC
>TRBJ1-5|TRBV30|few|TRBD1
CAWSGSRDRGNQPQHF
TGTGCCTGGAGTGGGAGTCGGGACAGGGGCAATCAGCCCCAGCATTTT
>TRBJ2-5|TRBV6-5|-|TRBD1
CASSYGQGKGETQYF
TGTGCCAGCAGTTACGGACAGGGGAAAGGGGAGACCCAGTACTTC
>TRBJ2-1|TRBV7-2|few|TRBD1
CASTSRTGFRGEQFF
TGTGCCAGCACATCCCGGACAGGGTTTCGGGGTGAGCAGTTCTTC
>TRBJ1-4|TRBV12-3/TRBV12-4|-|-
CASSLRGAGEKLLF
TGTGCCAGCAGTTTAAGGGGGGCCGGTGAAAAACTGCTTTTT
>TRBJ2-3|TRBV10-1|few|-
CASSENTGYTDTQYF
TGCGCCAGCAGTGAAAACACGGGATACACAGATACGCAGTATTTT
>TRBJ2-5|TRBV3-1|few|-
CASSQHGAGRRTQYF
TGTGCCAGCAGCCAACATGGGGCTGGTCGGCGGACCCAGTACTTC
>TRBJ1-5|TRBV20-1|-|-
CSAWEGANQPQHF
TGCAGTGCTTGGGAAGGGGCGAATCAGCCCCAGCATTTT
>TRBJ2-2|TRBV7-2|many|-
CASSYGELVTGELFF
TGTGCCAGCAGTTACGGGGAGTTGGTCACCGGGGAGCTGTTTTTT
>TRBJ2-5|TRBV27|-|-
CASSPMNQETQYF
TGTGCCAGCAGTCCAATGAACCAAGAGACCCAGTACTTC
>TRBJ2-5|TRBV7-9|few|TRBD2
CASSSTSGGLVKETQYF
TGTGCCAGCAGCTCAACTAGCGGGGGTCTCGTAAAAGAGACCCAGTACTTC
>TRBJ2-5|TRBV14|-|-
CASSQVQTPKAPYTRNQETQYF
TGTGCCAGCAGCCAAGTCCAAACGCCTAAGGCCCCCTATACCCGCAACCAAGAGACCCAGTACTTC
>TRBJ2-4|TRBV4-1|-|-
CASSQERSGIDIQYF
TGCGCCAGCAGCCAAGAGAGGTCAGGGATAGACATTCAGTACTTC
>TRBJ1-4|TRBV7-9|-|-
CASSPDSVNEKLFF
TGTGCCAGCAGCCCGGACAGTGTTAATGAAAAACTGTTTTTT
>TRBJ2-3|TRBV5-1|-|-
CASSLVAEPDTQYF
TGCGCCAGCAGCTTGGTAGCCGAACCGGATACGCAGTATTTT
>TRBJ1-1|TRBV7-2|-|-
CASSSRGGARVNTEAFF
TGTGCCAGCAGCTCCAGAGGTGGGGCCAGGGTAAACACTGAAGCTTTCTTT
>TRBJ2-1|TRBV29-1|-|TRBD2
CSVGGIAGRPVNEQFF
TGCAGCGTTGGGGGGATAGCGGGGCGTCCGGTCAATGAGCAGTTCTTC
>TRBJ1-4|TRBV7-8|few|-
CASSQEGGMIPKLFF
TGTGCCAGCAGCCAGGAGGGGGGTATGATACCCAAACTGTTTTTT
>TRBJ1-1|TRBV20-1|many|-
CSARYGGGGTEAFF
TGCAGTGCTAGATACGGGGGAGGTGGCACTGAAGCTTTCTTT
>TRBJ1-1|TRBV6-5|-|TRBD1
CASSSLYRGQNTEAFF
TGTGCCAGCAGCTCCCTCTACAGGGGTCAAAACACTGAAGCTTTCTTT
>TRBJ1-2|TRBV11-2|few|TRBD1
CANSPRTGFGYTF
TGTGCCAACAGCCCCCGGACAGGGTTTGGCTACACCTTC
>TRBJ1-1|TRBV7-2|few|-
CASSPTKSMNTEAFF
TGTGCCAGCAGCCCAACAAAAAGTATGAACACTGAAGCTTTCTTT
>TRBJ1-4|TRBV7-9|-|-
CASSPGESTNEKLFF
TGTGCCAGCAGCCCCGGGGAGTCAACTAATGAAAAACTGTTTTTT
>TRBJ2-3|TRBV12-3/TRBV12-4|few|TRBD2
CASSFGGGVTDTQYF
TGTGCCAGCAGTTTTGGCGGGGGGGTCACAGATACGCAGTATTTT
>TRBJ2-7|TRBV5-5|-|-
CASSLFGVNYEQYF
TGTGCCAGCAGCTTGTTTGGGGTTAACTACGAGCAGTACTTC
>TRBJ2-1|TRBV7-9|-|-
CSSSYVLNEQFF
TGTTCCAGCAGCTACGTATTAAATGAGCAGTTCTTC
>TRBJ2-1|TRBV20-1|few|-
CSAPRTGISYNEQFF
TGCAGTGCTCCACGAACCGGGATCTCCTACAATGAGCAGTTCTTC
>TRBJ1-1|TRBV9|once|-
CASSARLANTEAFF
TGTGCCAGCAGCGCTAGACTAGCGAACACTGAAGCTTTCTTT
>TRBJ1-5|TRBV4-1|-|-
CASSQGVPDPQHF
TGCGCCAGCAGCCAAGGGGTCCCGGACCCCCAGCATTTT
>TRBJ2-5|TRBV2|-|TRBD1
CASTGQGVFQETQYF
TGTGCCAGCACAGGACAGGGGGTCTTCCAAGAGACCCAGTACTTC
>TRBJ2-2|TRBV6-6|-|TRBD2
CASSYGRAGGTGELFF
TGTGCCAGCAGTTATGGCAGAGCGGGAGGGACCGGGGAGCTGTTTTTT
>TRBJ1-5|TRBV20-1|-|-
CSAIPRAAQPQHF
TGCAGTGCTATTCCTCGGGCAGCTCAGCCCCAGCATTTT
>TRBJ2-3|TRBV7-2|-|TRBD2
CASRALAGLTDTQYF
TGTGCCAGCAGAGCCCTAGCGGGACTCACAGATACGCAGTATTTT
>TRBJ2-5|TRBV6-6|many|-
CASSYSILGETQYF
TGTGCCAGCAGTTACTCGATATTAGGAGAGACCCAGTACTTC
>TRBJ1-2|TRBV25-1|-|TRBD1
CASSELGTGNGYTF
TGTGCCAGCAGTGAACTCGGGACAGGGAACGGCTACACCTTC
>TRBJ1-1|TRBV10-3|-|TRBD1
CASREGAEGGAFF
TGTGCCAGCAGGGAGGGGGCGGAAGGTGGAGCTTTCTTT
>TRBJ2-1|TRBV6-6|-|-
CASSSAGREQFF
TGTGCCAGCAGTTCTGCGGGAAGGGAGCAGTTCTTC
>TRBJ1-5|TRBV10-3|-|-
CAISEDRVGAQHF
TGTGCCATCAGTGAGGACCGAGTGGGGGCCCAGCATTTT
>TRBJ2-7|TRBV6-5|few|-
CASSLLAPGGFYEQYF
TGTGCCAGCTCCCTTCTAGCGCCAGGGGGTTTCTACGAGCAGTACTTC
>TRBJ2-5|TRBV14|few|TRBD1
CASSHDRGRRWETQYF
TGTGCCAGCAGCCACGACAGGGGGCGACGGTGGGAGACCCAGTACTTC
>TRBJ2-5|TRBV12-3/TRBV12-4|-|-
CASSLRGPQETQYF
TGTGCCAGCAGTTTGCGGGGGCCTCAAGAGACCCAGTACTTC
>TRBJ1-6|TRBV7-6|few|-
CASTLLSSFGVRSPLHF
TGTGCCAGCACCTTACTCAGCAGCTTTGGAGTCCGATCACCCCTCCACTTT
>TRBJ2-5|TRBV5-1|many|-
CASSLLGNQETQYF
TGCGCCAGCAGCTTGTTGGGGAACCAAGAGACCCAGTACTTC
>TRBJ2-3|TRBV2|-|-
CASGEVYRTDTQYF
TGTGCCAGCGGTGAAGTTTACCGCACAGATACGCAGTATTTT
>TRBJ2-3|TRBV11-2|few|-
CASSLRRGLTQYF
TGTGCCAGCAGCTTACGGCGGGGGCTAACGCAGTATTTT
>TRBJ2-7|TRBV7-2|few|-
CASSSPGPNYEQYF
TGTGCCAGCAGCTCCCCGGGACCAAACTACGAGCAGTACTTC
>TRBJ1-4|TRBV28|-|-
CASSHSGLEDEKLFF
TGTGCCAGCAGTCACTCAGGGTTGGAGGATGAAAAACTGTTTTTT
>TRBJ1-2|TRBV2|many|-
CASSAREGRVDGYTF
TGTGCCAGCAGTGCTCGGGAAGGGAGGGTTGATGGCTACACCTTC
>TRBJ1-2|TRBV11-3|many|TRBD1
CASSFGQGPYGYTF
TGTGCCAGCAGCTTTGGACAGGGACCCTATGGCTACACCTTC
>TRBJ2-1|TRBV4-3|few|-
CASSQRLYNEQFF
TGCGCCAGCAGCCAAAGACTTTACAATGAGCAGTTCTTC
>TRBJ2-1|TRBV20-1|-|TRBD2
CSLRTSGDYNEQFF
TGCAGTCTTAGGACTAGCGGAGACTACAATGAGCAGTTCTTC
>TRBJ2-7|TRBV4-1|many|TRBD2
CASSQDRLTSGGSYEQYF
TGCGCCAGCAGCCAAGATCGACTTACTAGCGGGGGTTCCTACGAGCAGTACTTC